This TCR beta chain was sequenced in a study of T cells in Graves' hyperthyroidism and ophthalmopathy. V lost 5 bases and J 12 bases, leaving 17 bases between the germline ends. Germline-derived CDR1 and CDR2 are SGHAT and FQNNGV. The CDR3 is 12 amino acids. Uncontrolled infection, other autoimmune disease, pregnancy or lactation barred patients from enrollment. From RNA transcripts, TCR beta CDR3 regions were amplified. The primer set for the first-round RT-PCR of the TCR CDR3 was HTBI. TCRdb reprocessed the multiplex PCR reads with MiXCR, giving one entry per CDR3 protein. In the table there are 470,000 or so distinct CDR3 sequences, around 20% of which are singletons. This clonotype was counted ten times or more.

This clonotype was sampled from a man aged 18 to 29 with Graves' hyperthyroidism. Sequenced input: blood. The chain combines TRBV11-2 with TRBJ2-7; possible D gene TRBD2, 6 bases. This chain's CDR3 is CASSQAGSFGYF. CDR3 in DNA: TGTGCCAGCAGCCAGGCGGGGAGTTTTGGGTACTTC.